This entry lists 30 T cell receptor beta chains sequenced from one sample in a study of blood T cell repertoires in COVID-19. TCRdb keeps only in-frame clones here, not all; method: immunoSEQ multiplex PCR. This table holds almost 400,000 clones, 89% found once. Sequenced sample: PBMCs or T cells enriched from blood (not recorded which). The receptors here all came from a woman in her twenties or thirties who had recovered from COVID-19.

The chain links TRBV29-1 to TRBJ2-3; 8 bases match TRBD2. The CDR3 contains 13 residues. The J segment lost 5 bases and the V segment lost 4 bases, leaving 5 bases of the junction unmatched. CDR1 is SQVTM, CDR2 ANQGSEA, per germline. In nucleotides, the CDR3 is TGCAGCGTTGGGAGACTAGCGCGAGATACGCAGTATTTT. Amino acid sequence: CSVGRLARDTQYF.

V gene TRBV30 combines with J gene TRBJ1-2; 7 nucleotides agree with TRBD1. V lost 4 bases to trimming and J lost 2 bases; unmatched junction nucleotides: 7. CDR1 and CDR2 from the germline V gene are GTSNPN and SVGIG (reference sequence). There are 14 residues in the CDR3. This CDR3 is CAWIRGPINYGYTF. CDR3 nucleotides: TGTGCCTGGATAAGGGGGCCTATAAACTATGGCTACACCTTC.

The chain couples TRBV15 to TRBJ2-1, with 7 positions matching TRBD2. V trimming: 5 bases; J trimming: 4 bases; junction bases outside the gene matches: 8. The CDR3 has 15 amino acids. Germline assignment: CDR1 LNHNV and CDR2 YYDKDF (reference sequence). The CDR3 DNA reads TGTGCCACCAGCCCGCAAAGCGGGATTTACAATGAGCAGTTCTTC. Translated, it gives CATSPQSGIYNEQFF.

Here the CDR3 reads CASMVELNYGYTF. DNA for the CDR3: TGTGCCAGCATGGTGGAGCTTAACTATGGCTACACCTTC. The chain has TRBV2 and TRBJ1-2; D gene unclear. The CDR3 runs to 13 residues. V was trimmed by 7 bases and J by 1 base, leaving 10 bases between them. CDR1 SNHLY and CDR2 FYNNEI come from the germline V gene.

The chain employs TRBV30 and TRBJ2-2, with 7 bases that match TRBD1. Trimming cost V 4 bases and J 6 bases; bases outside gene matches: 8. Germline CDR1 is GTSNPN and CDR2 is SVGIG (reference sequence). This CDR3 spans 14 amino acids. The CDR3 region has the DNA TGTGCCTGGATAAAGGGGGCGGTGGCCGGGGAGCTGTTTTTT. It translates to CAWIKGAVAGELFF.

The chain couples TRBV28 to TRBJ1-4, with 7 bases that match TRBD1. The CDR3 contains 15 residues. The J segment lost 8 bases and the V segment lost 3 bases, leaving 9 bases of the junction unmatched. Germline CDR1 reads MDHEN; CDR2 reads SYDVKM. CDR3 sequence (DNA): TGTGCCAGCAGTTTGTATGGGGGACAGAACGAAAAACTGTTTTTT. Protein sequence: CASSLYGGQNEKLFF.

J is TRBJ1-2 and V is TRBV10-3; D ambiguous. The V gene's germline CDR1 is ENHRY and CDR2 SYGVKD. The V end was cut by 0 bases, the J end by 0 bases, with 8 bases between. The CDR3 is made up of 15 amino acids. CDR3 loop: CAISESRETNYGYTF. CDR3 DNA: TGTGCCATCAGTGAGTCGAGGGAGACTAACTATGGCTACACCTTC.

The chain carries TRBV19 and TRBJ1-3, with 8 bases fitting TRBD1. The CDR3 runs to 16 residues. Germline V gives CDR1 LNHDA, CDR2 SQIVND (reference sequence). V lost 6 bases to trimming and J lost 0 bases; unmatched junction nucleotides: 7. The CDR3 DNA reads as TGTGCCAGTAGAAGAACCGACAGGGGCTCTGGAAACACCATATATTTT. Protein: CASRRTDRGSGNTIYF.

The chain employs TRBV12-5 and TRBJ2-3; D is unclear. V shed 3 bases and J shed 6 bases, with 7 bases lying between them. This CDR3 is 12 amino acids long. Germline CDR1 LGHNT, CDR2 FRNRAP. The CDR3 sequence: CASGFNPDTQYF. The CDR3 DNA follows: TGTGCTAGTGGTTTTAATCCGGATACGCAGTATTTT.

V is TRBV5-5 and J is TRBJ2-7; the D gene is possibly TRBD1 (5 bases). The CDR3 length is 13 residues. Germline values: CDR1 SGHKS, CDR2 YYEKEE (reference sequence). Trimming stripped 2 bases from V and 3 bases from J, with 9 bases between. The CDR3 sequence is CASSFDSFYEQYF. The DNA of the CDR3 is TGTGCCAGCAGCTTTGACAGTTTCTACGAGCAGTACTTC.

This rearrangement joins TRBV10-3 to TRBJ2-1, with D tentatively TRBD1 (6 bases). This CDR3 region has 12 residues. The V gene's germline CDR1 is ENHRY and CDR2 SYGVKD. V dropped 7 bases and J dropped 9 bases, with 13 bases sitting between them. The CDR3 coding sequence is TGTGCCATCAATGGGGGCCAACGTGAGCAGTTCTTC. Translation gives CAINGGQREQFF.

The CDR3 here is CASSLAGTDEAFF. In DNA form, the CDR3 reads TGCGCCAGCAGCTTGGCCGGGACAGATGAAGCTTTCTTT. The chain carries TRBV5-1 and TRBJ1-1, with TRBD1 matching over 7 bases. V lost 0 bases, J lost 7 bases, and 3 bases stayed unmatched. The CDR3 covers 13 residues. Germline loops: CDR1 SGHRS, CDR2 YFSETQ.

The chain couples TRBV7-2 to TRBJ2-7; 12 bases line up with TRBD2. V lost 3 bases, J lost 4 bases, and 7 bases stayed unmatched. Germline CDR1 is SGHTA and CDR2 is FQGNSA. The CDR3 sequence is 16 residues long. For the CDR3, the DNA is TGTGCCAGCAGCTTCGGACTAGCGGGAAGGGGTTACGAGCAGTACTTC. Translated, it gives CASSFGLAGRGYEQYF.

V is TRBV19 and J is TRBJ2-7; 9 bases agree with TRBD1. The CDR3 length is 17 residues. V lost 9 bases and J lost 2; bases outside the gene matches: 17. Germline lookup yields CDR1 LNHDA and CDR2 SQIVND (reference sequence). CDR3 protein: CASARSGTGTTPYEQYF. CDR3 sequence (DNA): TGTGCCAGCGCCCGATCGGGGACAGGGACGACTCCCTACGAGCAGTACTTC. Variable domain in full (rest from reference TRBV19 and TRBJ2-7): DGGITQSPKYLFRKEGQNVTLSCEQNLNHDAMYWYRQDPGQGLRLIYYSQIVNDFQKGDIAEGYSVSREKKESFPLTVTSAQKNPTAFYLCASARSGTGTTPYEQYFGPGTRLTVT.

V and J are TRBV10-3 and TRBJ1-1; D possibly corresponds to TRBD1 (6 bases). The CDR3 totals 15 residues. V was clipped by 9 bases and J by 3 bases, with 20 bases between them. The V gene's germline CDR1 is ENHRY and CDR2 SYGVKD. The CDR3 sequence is CAIQIGGTGYTEAFF. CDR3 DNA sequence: TGTGCCATTCAAATAGGGGGAACGGGGTACACTGAAGCTTTCTTT.

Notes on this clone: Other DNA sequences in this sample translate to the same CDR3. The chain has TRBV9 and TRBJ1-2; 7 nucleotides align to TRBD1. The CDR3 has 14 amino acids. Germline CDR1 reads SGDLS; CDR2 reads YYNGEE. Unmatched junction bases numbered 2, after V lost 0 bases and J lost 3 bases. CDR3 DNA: TGTGCCAGCAGCGTAGCTACAGGGGACTATGGCTACACCTTC. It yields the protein CASSVATGDYGYTF. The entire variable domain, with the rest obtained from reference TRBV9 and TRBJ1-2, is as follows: DSGVTQTPKHLITATGQRVTLRCSPRSGDLSVYWYQQSLDQGLQFLIQYYNGEERAKGNILERFSAQQFPDLHSELNLSSLELGDSALYFCASSVATGDYGYTFGSGTRLTVV.

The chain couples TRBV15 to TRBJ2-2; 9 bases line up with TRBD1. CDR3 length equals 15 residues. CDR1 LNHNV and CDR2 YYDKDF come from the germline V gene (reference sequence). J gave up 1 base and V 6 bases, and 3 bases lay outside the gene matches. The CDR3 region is CATRRTGVNTGELFF. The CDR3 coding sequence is TGTGCCACCAGAAGGACAGGGGTGAACACCGGGGAGCTGTTTTTT.

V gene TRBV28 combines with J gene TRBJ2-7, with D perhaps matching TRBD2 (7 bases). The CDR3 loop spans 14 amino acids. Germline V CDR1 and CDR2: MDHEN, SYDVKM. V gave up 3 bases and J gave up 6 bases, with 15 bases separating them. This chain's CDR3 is CASSFRGRAGEQYF. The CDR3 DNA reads TGTGCCAGCAGTTTTAGGGGGAGGGCCGGCGAGCAGTACTTC.

DNA for the CDR3: TGTGCCAGCAGTGAGAATAGAGCTCCTACGCAGTATTTT. This encodes CASSENRAPTQYF. The gene calls are TRBV2 and TRBJ2-3; no reliable D call. The V and J ends lost 3 bases and 8 bases respectively, with 12 bases between them. Germline loops: CDR1 SNHLY, CDR2 FYNNEI. This CDR3 is 13 amino acids long.

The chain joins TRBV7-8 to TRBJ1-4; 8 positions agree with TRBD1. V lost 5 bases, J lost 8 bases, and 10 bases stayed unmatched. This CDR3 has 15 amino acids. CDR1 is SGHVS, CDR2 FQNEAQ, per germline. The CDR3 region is CASSTRQGTGEKLFF. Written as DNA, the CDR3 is TGTGCCAGCAGCACTCGACAGGGGACGGGAGAAAAACTGTTTTTT.

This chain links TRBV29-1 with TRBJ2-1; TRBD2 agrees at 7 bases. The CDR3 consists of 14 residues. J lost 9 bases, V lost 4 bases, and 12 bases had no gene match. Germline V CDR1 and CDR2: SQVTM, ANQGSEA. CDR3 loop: CSVGGGSGLGEQFF. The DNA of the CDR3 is TGCAGCGTTGGCGGGGGATCGGGTTTAGGTGAGCAGTTCTTC.

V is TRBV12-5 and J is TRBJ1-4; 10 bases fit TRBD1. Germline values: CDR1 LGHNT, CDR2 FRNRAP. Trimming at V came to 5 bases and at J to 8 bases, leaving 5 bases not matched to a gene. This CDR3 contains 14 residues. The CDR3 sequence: CASGTGQGPEKLFF. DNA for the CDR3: TGTGCTAGTGGTACGGGACAGGGGCCCGAAAAACTGTTTTTT.

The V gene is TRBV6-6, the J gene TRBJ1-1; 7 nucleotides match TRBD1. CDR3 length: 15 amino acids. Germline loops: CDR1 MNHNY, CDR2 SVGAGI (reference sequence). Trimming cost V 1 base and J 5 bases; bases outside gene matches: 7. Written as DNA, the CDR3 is TGTGCCAGCAGTTACTATGGCAGGGGGAGGACTGAAGCTTTCTTT. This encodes CASSYYGRGRTEAFF.

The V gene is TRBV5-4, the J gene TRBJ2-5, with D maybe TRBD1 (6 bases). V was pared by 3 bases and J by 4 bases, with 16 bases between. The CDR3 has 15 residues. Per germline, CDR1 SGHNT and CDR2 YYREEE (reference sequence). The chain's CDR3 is CASSSAQGGLETQYF. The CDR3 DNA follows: TGTGCCAGCAGCTCAGCACAGGGCGGTTTAGAGACCCAGTACTTC.

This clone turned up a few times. CDR3 sequence (DNA): TGTGCCAGCAGTTACTCGCCAGCGAACCATTATGGCTACACCTTC. This encodes CASSYSPANHYGYTF. This rearrangement joins TRBV6-5 to TRBJ1-2; D remains ambiguous. The CDR3 has 15 residues. Germline CDR1 and CDR2: MNHEY and SVGAGI. With 0 bases removed from V and 5 bases from J, the gap between germline ends came to 13 bases.

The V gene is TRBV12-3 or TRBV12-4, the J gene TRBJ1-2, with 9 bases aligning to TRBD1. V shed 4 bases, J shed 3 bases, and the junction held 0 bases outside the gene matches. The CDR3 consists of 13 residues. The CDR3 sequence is CASSWTGDYGYTF. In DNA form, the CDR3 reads TGTGCCAGCAGTTGGACAGGGGACTATGGCTACACCTTC.

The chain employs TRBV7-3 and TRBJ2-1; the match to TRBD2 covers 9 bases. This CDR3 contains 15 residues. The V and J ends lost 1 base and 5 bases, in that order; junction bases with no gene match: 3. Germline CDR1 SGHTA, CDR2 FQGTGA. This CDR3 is CASSLMASGDNEQFF. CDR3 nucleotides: TGTGCCAGCAGCTTAATGGCTAGCGGGGACAATGAGCAGTTCTTC.

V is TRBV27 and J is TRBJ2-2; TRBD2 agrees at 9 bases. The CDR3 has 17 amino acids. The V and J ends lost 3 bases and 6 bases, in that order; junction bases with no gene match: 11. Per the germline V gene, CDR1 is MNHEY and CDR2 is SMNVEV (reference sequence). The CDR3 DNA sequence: TGTGCCAGCAGTTTTGTTTTGGGTAGCGGGAGTTCCGGGGAGCTGTTTTTT. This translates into CASSFVLGSGSSGELFF.

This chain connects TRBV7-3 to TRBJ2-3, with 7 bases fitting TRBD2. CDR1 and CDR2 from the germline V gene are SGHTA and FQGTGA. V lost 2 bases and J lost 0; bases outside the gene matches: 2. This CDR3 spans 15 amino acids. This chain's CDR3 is CASSLLAASTDTQYF. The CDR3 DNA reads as TGTGCCAGCAGCTTACTAGCGGCTAGCACAGATACGCAGTATTTT.

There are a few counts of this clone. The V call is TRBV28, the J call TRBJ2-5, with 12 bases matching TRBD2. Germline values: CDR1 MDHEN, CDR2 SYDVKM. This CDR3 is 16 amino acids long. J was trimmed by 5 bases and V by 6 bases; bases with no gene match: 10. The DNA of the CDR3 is TGTGCCAGCAGCACCTCGACTAGCGGGAGAATGGAGACCCAGTACTTC. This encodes CASSTSTSGRMETQYF.